This record looks at one T cell receptor (beta chain) sequence and its context. The data stem from a study of blood T cell repertoires in COVID-19. The overall study: Sites across the United States, Italy and Spain contributed samples from acute and convalescent COVID-19.

As handled by the study authors: Amplifying reference gene primers gave estimates of nucleated cell counts. Generated by immunoSEQ multiplex PCR, the TCRdb table keeps only in-frame clones and is missing some. V, J and clone size are those of that table, while D and trimming were read from the DNA. Counted here are a few hundred thousand clones, around 84% occurring once; the ten biggest clones make up 2% to 3%. The CDR3 covers 19 residues. Germline trimming cut 4 bases from V and 4 bases from J; bases unmatched to any gene: 9. Per the germline V gene, CDR1 is MNHNS and CDR2 is SASEGT. The chain links TRBV6-1 to TRBJ2-6; 14 nucleotides agree with TRBD2. This clonotype was obtained from a woman in her 50s who had recovered from COVID-19. The source material was PBMCs or T cells enriched from blood (not recorded which). The CDR3 reads CASSGGTSGRLGGANVLTF. The CDR3 DNA is TGTGCCAGCAGTGGTGGGACTAGCGGGAGACTAGGAGGGGCCAACGTCCTGACTTTC.